The rows below give T cell receptor beta chains drawn from one sample of a study of blood T cells in healthy people across ages. TCRdb re-derived calls from the 5' RACE reads in MiXCR, one entry per CDR3 protein. The sample has 2 million or so distinct CDR3 sequences; about 50% are singletons. The source material was blood. The source of these receptors is a woman in her forties in good health. CDR3s include the opening cysteine and the closing phenylalanine or tryptophan.

v_gene	j_gene	CDR3aa
TRBV7-2	TRBJ1-2	CASSHPGGLGGYTF
TRBV6-2/TRBV6-3	TRBJ2-5	CASSNPQETQYF
TRBV28	TRBJ1-6	CASKGQGRIGSPLHF
TRBV20-1	TRBJ1-5	CSAGTGSQPQHF
TRBV20-1	TRBJ2-7	CSADPLGGGPSYEQYF
TRBV4-1	TRBJ2-1	CASSHEGEVSEQFF
TRBV5-1	TRBJ2-1	CASSSGLAAEQFF
TRBV7-2	TRBJ2-5	CASSLVGGREYQETQYF
TRBV6-4	TRBJ1-2	CASSVGTTGYGYTF
TRBV12-3/TRBV12-4	TRBJ1-5	CASSLSQERNQPQHF
TRBV6-6	TRBJ2-5	CASSYSGSIGETQYF
TRBV20-1	TRBJ1-5	CSATGTANQPQHF
TRBV15	TRBJ1-5	CATSRDRVANQPQHF
TRBV27	TRBJ1-1	CASSLAYDGSRNTEAFF
TRBV29-1	TRBJ2-1	CSVRTFPYNEQFF
TRBV4-3	TRBJ1-2	CASSQARAGQGVIYGYTF
TRBV15	TRBJ1-1	CATSRVLGPGTEAFF
TRBV6-1	TRBJ2-7	CAVDKGSYEQYF
TRBV20-1	TRBJ1-5	CSARDYGQDRIPQHF
TRBV7-2	TRBJ1-2	CASSLGTAAYGYTF
TRBV11-1	TRBJ2-3	CARSSLAGTTDTQYF
TRBV20-1	TRBJ2-1	CSAPVADRAGNEQFF
TRBV20-1	TRBJ2-5	CSAQRGAGETQYF
TRBV28	TRBJ2-4	CASSLNLGRAKNIQYF
TRBV28	TRBJ1-5	CASSFSGLNQPQHF
TRBV20-1	TRBJ2-7	CSARPGQSNPYEQYF
TRBV28	TRBJ2-1	CASSSPGVAYNEQFF
TRBV4-3	TRBJ1-6	CASSQGPRSPLHF
TRBV20-1	TRBJ1-3	CSARDGQTGVNTIYF
TRBV6-2/TRBV6-3	TRBJ2-5	CASSPRFGNTADSEKTQYF
TRBV4-3	TRBJ2-1	CASSLETSEQFF
TRBV7-8	TRBJ2-5	CASSQGWLPQETQYF
TRBV4-2	TRBJ1-1	CASSQPLPDRGEAFF
TRBV7-2	TRBJ2-7	CASSLEDRGYEQYF
TRBV7-2	TRBJ2-3	CASSETPDRVTDTQYF
TRBV5-1	TRBJ2-1	CASSLRGKNEQFF
TRBV5-1	TRBJ2-5	CASSKRQGLGTQYF
TRBV28	TRBJ1-2	CASSFAVGGRGYTF
TRBV5-1	TRBJ2-5	CASSLVGQGTTETQYF
TRBV7-2	TRBJ2-5	CASSLAQLGEETQYF
TRBV5-1	TRBJ2-5	CASTLLAAEETQYF
TRBV24-1	-	CATSDLSMVGQGRETQYF
TRBV5-5	TRBJ2-5	CASSPRASGVSETQYF
TRBV6-1	TRBJ2-5	CASTSRGTGGAETQYF
TRBV15	TRBJ2-5	CATTTTAQETQYF
TRBV5-1	TRBJ2-2	CASSGGQSYEWGELFF
TRBV5-1	TRBJ1-4	CASSFGEALEKLFF
TRBV5-1	TRBJ1-2	CASSEKTGGLSGYTF
TRBV7-9	TRBJ2-5	CASSLERTSDFQETQYF